This T cell receptor (beta chain) originates from a study of cytomegalovirus exposure and HLA in healthy donors. In regard to this clone: Antigen specificity is unknown.

PCR involved 60 Vbeta and 13 Jbeta primers. Method: immunoSEQ multiplex PCR; TCRdb's copy keeps in-frame clones and lacks some. Here the sample spans approximately 150,000 clones, roughly 80% being singletons. Study-wide results and limits: Fewer N-insertions (relative to the roughly 670-donor mean) were reportedly seen in an Asian-associated ancestry cluster in a later analysis.

The sequencing input was PBMCs. The TCR comes from a man aged 25-40 years in good health and CMV-seronegative.

CDR3 in DNA: TGTGCCGGGTCGGGGACAGGCTTACCCGACCCCTATAATTCACCCCTCCACTTT. Its translation is CAGSGTGLPDPYNSPLHF. The V and J genes are TRBV2 and TRBJ1-6; the match to TRBD1 covers 8 bases. Germline CDR1 is SNHLY and CDR2 is FYNNEI. The CDR3 length is 18 residues. V shed 11 bases and J 2 bases; nucleotides not matched to a gene: 17.